The source of this TCR beta chain is a study of CD8+ T cells in alopecia areata. As the sequencing template, cDNA was produced by extracting RNA and reverse transcribing it. The protocol was immunoSEQ multiplex PCR, while the TCRdb copy is restricted to in-frame clones and leaves out a portion. This sample carries about 98,000 clones, roughly 42% of them seen once, and the ten largest clones take approximately 0.79%. CDR1 and CDR2 from the germline V gene are GTSNPN and SVGIG (reference sequence). Deletions cut 7 bases from V and 0 bases from J, with 10 bases between. The CDR3 sequence is 13 residues long.

Sequenced: CD4+ T cells sorted from blood. The genes are TRBV30 and TRBJ2-1; no definite D call. The TCR sequence derives from a human donor with alopecia areata. The CDR3 bases are TGTGCCTCTCGATTGAGCTCCTACAATGAGCAGTTCTTC. Amino acid sequence: CASRLSSYNEQFF.